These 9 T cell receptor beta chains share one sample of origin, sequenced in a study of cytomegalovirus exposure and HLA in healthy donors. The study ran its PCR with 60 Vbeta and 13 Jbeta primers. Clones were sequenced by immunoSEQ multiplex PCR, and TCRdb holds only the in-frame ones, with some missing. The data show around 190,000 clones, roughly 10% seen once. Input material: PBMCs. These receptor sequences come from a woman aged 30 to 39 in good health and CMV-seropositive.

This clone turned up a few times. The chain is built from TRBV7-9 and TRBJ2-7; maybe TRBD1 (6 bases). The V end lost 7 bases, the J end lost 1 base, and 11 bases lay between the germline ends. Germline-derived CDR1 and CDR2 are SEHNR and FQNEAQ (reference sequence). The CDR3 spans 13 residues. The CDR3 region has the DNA TGTGCCAGCAATAAGGGGACATCCTACGAGCAGTACTTC. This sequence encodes CASNKGTSYEQYF.

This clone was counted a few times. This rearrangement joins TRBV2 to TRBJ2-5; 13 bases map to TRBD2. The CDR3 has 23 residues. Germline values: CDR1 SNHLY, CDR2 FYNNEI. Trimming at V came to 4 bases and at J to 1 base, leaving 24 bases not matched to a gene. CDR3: CASSGPPGTTRTSGRGVQETQYF. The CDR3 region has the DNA TGTGCCAGCAGTGGCCCACCGGGAACGACTCGGACTAGCGGGAGAGGCGTCCAAGAGACCCAGTACTTC.

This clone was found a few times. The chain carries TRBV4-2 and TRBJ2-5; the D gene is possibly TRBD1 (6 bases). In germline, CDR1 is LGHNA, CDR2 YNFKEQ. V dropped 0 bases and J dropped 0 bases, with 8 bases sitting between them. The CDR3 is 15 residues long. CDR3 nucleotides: TGTGCCAGCAGCCAAGATTACAGGGACCAAGAGACCCAGTACTTC. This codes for CASSQDYRDQETQYF.

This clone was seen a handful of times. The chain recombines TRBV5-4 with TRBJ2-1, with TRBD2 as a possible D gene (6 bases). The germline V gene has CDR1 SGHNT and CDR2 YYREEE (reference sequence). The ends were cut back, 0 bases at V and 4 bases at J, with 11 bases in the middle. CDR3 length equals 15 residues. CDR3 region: CASSLASDPYNEQFF. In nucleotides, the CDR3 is TGTGCCAGCAGCTTGGCTAGCGACCCATACAATGAGCAGTTCTTC. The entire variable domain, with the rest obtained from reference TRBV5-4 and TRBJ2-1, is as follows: ETGVTQSPTHLIKTRGQQVTLRCSSQSGHNTVSWYQQALGQGPQFIFQYYREEENGRGNFPPRFSGLQFPNYSSELNVNALELDDSALYLCASSLASDPYNEQFFGPGTRLTVL.

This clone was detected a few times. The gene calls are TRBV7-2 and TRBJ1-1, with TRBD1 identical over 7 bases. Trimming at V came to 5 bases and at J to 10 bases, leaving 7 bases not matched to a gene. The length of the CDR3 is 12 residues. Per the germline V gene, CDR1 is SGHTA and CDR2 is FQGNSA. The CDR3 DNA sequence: TGTGCCAGCAGCGCCGCACAGGGGACAGCTTTCTTT. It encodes CASSAAQGTAFF.

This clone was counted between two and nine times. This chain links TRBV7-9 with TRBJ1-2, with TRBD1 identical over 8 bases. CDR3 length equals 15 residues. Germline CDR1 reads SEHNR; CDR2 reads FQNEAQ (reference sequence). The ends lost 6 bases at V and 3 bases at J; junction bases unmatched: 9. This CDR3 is CASSLGQGGHYGYTF. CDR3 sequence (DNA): TGTGCCAGCAGTCTAGGACAGGGCGGGCACTATGGCTACACCTTC.

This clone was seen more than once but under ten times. The CDR3 reads CASHFEGVLYGYTF. The CDR3 DNA reads as TGTGCCAGCCATTTCGAAGGGGTCCTCTATGGCTACACCTTC. The chain has TRBV28 and TRBJ1-2; tentatively, D is TRBD1 (5 bases). Germline V CDR1 and CDR2: MDHEN, SYDVKM. With 8 bases removed from V and 4 bases from J, the gap between germline ends came to 17 bases. This CDR3 comprises 14 residues.

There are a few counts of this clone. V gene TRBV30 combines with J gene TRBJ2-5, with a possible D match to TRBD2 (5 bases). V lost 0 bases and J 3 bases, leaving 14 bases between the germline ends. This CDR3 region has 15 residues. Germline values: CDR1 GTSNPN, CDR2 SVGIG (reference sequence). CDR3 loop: CAWSVSLALEETQYF. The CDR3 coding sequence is TGTGCCTGGAGTGTATCGCTAGCCTTGGAAGAGACCCAGTACTTC. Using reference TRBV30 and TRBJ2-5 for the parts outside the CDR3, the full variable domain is SQTIHQWPATLVQPVGSPLSLECTVEGTSNPNLYWYRQAAGRGLQLLFYSVGIGQISSEVPQNLSASRPQDRQFILSSKKLLLSDSGFYLCAWSVSLALEETQYFGPGTRLLVL.

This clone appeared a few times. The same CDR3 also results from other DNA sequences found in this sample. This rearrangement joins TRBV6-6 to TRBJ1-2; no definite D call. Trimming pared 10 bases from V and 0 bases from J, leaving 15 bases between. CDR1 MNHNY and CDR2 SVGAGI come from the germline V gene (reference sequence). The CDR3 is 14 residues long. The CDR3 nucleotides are TGTGCCACCCAGTTCGTATCCGCTAACTATGGCTACACCTTC. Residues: CATQFVSANYGYTF.